The 31 T cell receptor beta chains below were found in one sample sequenced in a study of blood T cells in healthy people across ages. It was with a sample-barcoded 5' primer and a J-beta primer mix that a second PCR of roughly 7 to 12 cycles was run. TCRdb processed the 5' RACE reads anew with MiXCR; each CDR3 protein has one entry. The repertoire holds 850,000 to 950,000 distinct CDR3 sequences, with about 28% as singletons. The specimen sequenced was blood. The receptors were gathered from a woman older than 75 in good health.

The rearrangement links TRBV9 to TRBJ2-7; no reliable D call. Between the trimmed V and J ends, which lost 3 bases and 0 bases, there was a span of 7 bases. This CDR3 spans 13 amino acids. The V gene's germline CDR1 is SGDLS and CDR2 YYNGEE. CDR3 protein: CASSGPYSYEQYF. DNA for the CDR3: TGTGCCAGCAGCGGACCGTACTCCTACGAGCAGTACTTC.

This clonotype was recorded a few times. This chain uses TRBV7-2 with TRBJ2-7; TRBD2 matches 9 bases. CDR1 is SGHTA, CDR2 FQGNSA, per germline. The CDR3 covers 15 residues. J lost 3 bases, V lost 1 base, and 4 bases had no gene match. The CDR3 coding sequence is TGTGCCAGCAGCTTAGTGGATAGCGGGAGCTACGAGCAGTACTTC. This sequence encodes CASSLVDSGSYEQYF.

The rearrangement uses TRBV7-2 and TRBJ2-4, with a tentative D call TRBD2 (6 bases). The CDR3 is made up of 14 amino acids. Trimming left V 1 base short and J 7 bases short, with 11 bases between. Germline CDR1 and CDR2: SGHTA and FQGNSA. The CDR3 is CASSLVPEGNIQYF. Here the CDR3 DNA reads TGTGCCAGCAGCTTAGTTCCGGAGGGTAACATTCAGTACTTC.

As concerns this clonotype: This may come from a read error, since a much larger clone is one base off. The J gene is TRBJ2-7, the V gene TRBV7-2; the match to TRBD2 covers 10 bases. CDR1 is SGHTA, CDR2 FQGNSA, per germline. The CDR3 length is 15 residues. The CDR3 region is CASSLGSGGAREQDF. The DNA for the CDR3 is TGTGCCAGCAGCTTAGGGAGCGGGGGGGCACGCGAGCAGGACTTC.

This clonotype was counted a few times. A much larger clone sits a single nucleotide away, making a read error possible. The gene calls are TRBV5-6 and TRBJ2-7; D might be TRBD2 (5 bases). The CDR3 totals 14 residues. The germline gives CDR1 SGHDT, CDR2 YYEEEE. The CDR3 DNA reads TGTGCCGGCAGCCGGGAATTTAACCCGGGGGAGCAGTACTTC. This codes for CAGSREFNPGEQYF.

This clonotype showed up many times. The genes are TRBV7-2 and TRBJ1-6; TRBD1 matches at 7 bases. The CDR3 covers 14 residues. The germline V gene has CDR1 SGHTA and CDR2 FQGNSA. The trim removed 5 bases at V and 7 bases at J, leaving 5 bases unmatched. For the CDR3, the DNA is TGTGCCAGCAGCATGGGACAGCCCAATTCACCCCTCCACTTT. Its protein is CASSMGQPNSPLHF.

The V call is TRBV5-1, the J call TRBJ1-1; TRBD1 is a possible D gene (6 bases). V gave up 3 bases and J gave up 6 bases, with 18 bases separating them. The CDR3 consists of 15 residues. Germline V lookup: CDR1 SGHRS, CDR2 YFSETQ. The CDR3 here is CASSSATGSSSEAFF. Written as DNA, the CDR3 is TGCGCCAGCAGCTCAGCCACAGGGAGTAGCTCTGAAGCTTTCTTT.

This clonotype was recorded at least ten times. The chain couples TRBV7-9 to TRBJ1-2; D not resolved. The V end lost 5 bases, the J end lost 3 bases, and 16 bases lay between the germline ends. Germline values: CDR1 SEHNR, CDR2 FQNEAQ (reference sequence). The CDR3 loop spans 15 amino acids. The CDR3 is CASSRDAGLDYGYTF. The CDR3 DNA follows: TGTGCCAGCAGCCGAGATGCAGGTCTGGACTATGGCTACACCTTC.

The chain employs TRBV20-1 and TRBJ1-1; 10 bases line up with TRBD1. This CDR3 is 18 amino acids long. J was trimmed by 4 bases and V by 6 bases; bases with no gene match: 20. Per the germline V gene, CDR1 is DFQATT and CDR2 is SNEGSKA (reference sequence). CDR3 DNA sequence: TGCAGTGCCATAGGTCTGGGACAGGGGCCCCATGACGGCACTGAAGCTTTCTTT. Its translation is CSAIGLGQGPHDGTEAFF.

This clonotype was counted many times. CDR3 loop: CASSSGQGVYNEQFF. Written as DNA, the CDR3 is TGTGCCAGCAGCTCTGGACAGGGGGTCTACAATGAGCAGTTCTTC. The V and J genes are TRBV11-2 and TRBJ2-1, with 10 positions matching TRBD1. The CDR3 runs 15 residues. V was clipped by 4 bases and J by 3 bases; unmatched bases: 3. Germline assignment: CDR1 SGHAT and CDR2 FQNNGV.

The V call is TRBV20-1, the J call TRBJ2-7, with 10 bases matching TRBD2. This CDR3 has 16 residues. The V segment lost 6 bases and the J segment 0 bases; nucleotides outside the gene matches: 11. From germline, CDR1 is DFQATT and CDR2 SNEGSKA (reference sequence). The CDR3 DNA follows: TGCAGTGCGAGGGGTTTACTAGCGGGATTCTCCTACGAGCAGTACTTC. The encoded protein is CSARGLLAGFSYEQYF.

A note on this clonotype: A much larger clone differs by one base, so this may be a read error. The CDR3 nucleotides read TGTGCCAGCAGCTTAGTCCCCCCGACAGGGTGGCTGTGGGGGACCCAGTACTTC. Protein: CASSLVPPTGWLWGTQYF. The chain uses TRBV7-8 and TRBJ2-5; TRBD1 agrees at 7 bases. Germline CDR1 is SGHVS and CDR2 is FQNEAQ. Trimming at V came to 1 base and at J to 7 bases, leaving 18 bases not matched to a gene. The CDR3 runs 18 residues.

The chain has TRBV5-1 and TRBJ1-1; possible D gene TRBD1, 5 bases. In germline, CDR1 is SGHRS, CDR2 YFSETQ. Trimming removed 3 bases at V and 3 bases at J, with 12 bases between. This CDR3 has 14 amino acids. DNA of the CDR3: TGCGCCAGCAGCTGCCAGGGAGAGGACACTGAAGCTTTCTTT. This translates into CASSCQGEDTEAFF.

Notes on this clonotype: A much larger clone is a single base away; this may be a read error. The genes are TRBV12-3 or TRBV12-4 and TRBJ2-5; D may be TRBD1 or TRBD2 (6 bases each). This CDR3 has 14 amino acids. Trimming removed 3 bases at V and 5 bases at J, with 13 bases between. The chain's CDR3 is CASSFGGSSETQYF. The CDR3 nucleotides are TGTGCCAGCAGTTTCGGGGGCTCGAGCGAGACCCAGTACTTC.

About this clonotype itself: This may stem from a read error, because a much larger clone lies one nucleotide away. Because the CDR3's place on the DNA is in doubt, the DNA is left out and the CDR3 is given as listed by TCRdb. The chain combines TRBV6-6 with TRBJ2-1; TRBD1 is the table's D call, not checked against the DNA. Germline assignment: CDR1 MNHNY and CDR2 SVGAGI (reference sequence). The CDR3 totals 14 residues, both ends included. The CDR3 protein is CASTSGGRANERFF.

The chain combines TRBV20-1 with TRBJ2-3, with TRBD2 matching 9 bases. The CDR3 runs to 20 residues. The junction had 20 bases not matched to a gene; V was cut back by 2 bases and J by 2 bases. Looked up from germline, CDR1 is DFQATT and CDR2 is SNEGSKA (reference sequence). The DNA for the CDR3 is TGCAGTGCTAGATATGTGGGGGGACTAGCAACTGCCCTACCCACAGATACGCAGTATTTT. Residues: CSARYVGGLATALPTDTQYF.

This clonotype was recorded many times. The CDR3 region is CASSPQPAGSPADTQYF. CDR3 DNA: TGCGCCAGCAGCCCCCAACCGGCGGGGTCCCCCGCAGATACGCAGTATTTT. The chain carries TRBV5-1 and TRBJ2-3; weak D call: TRBD2 (6 bases). This CDR3 has 17 amino acids. Trimming stripped 4 bases from V and 4 bases from J, with 22 bases between. Germline lookup yields CDR1 SGHRS and CDR2 YFSETQ.

This clonotype showed up just once. A read error may explain this, as a much larger clone is one base away. The V and J genes are TRBV7-2 and TRBJ2-1, with TRBD2 matching 10 bases. Germline lookup yields CDR1 SGHTA and CDR2 FQGNSA. This CDR3 is 17 amino acids long. DNA of the CDR3: TGTGCCAGCGGCTTACAGTTAGCGGGGGGTATTGGGAATGAGCAGTTCTTC. Translation: CASGLQLAGGIGNEQFF.

This clonotype showed up many times. The CDR3 nucleotides are TGTGCCAGCAGCCCTAGTGGAGGGGTCCTCACAGATACGCAGTATTTT. Its protein is CASSPSGGVLTDTQYF. J is TRBJ2-3 and V is TRBV6-5; tentatively, D is TRBD2 (6 bases). V was trimmed by 6 bases and J by 2 bases, leaving 18 bases between them. The CDR3 consists of 16 residues. Germline loops: CDR1 MNHEY, CDR2 SVGAGI.

The genes are TRBV12-3 or TRBV12-4 and TRBJ2-1; D is uncertain. This CDR3 is 13 amino acids long. V lost 5 bases and J lost 5, with 10 bases in between. The CDR3 coding sequence is TGTGCCAGCAGTCAGAGCCCCCACAATGAGCAGTTCTTC. This gives the protein CASSQSPHNEQFF.

This clonotype was seen at least ten times. J is TRBJ2-1 and V is TRBV10-3, with D perhaps TRBD1 or TRBD2 (5 bases each). The V gene lost 3 bases and the J gene lost 4 bases, with 16 bases spanning the gap. CDR1 is ENHRY, CDR2 SYGVKD, per germline. The CDR3 runs to 16 residues. CDR3 bases: TGTGCCATCAGTGACGGGACCCCAACCCGATACAATGAGCAGTTCTTC. Residues: CAISDGTPTRYNEQFF.

The chain links TRBV20-1 to TRBJ1-2; D remains ambiguous. V lost 2 bases, J lost 5 bases, and 15 bases lay in between. The CDR3 sequence is 14 residues long. In germline, CDR1 is DFQATT, CDR2 SNEGSKA (reference sequence). The CDR3 protein is CSARPAGSWYGYTF. For the CDR3, the DNA is TGCAGTGCTAGACCGGCGGGCTCTTGGTATGGCTACACCTTC.

Points on this clonotype: A much larger clonotype is one base distant, so this may be a read error. The chain joins TRBV5-1 to TRBJ2-3; D tentatively fits TRBD1 or TRBD2 (5 bases each). In germline, CDR1 is SGHRS, CDR2 YFSETQ. CDR3 size: 14 residues. Here the CDR3 reads CVSIENPGPDTQYF. The CDR3, as DNA: TGCGTCAGCATCGAGAACCCGGGGCCAGATACGCAGTATTTT.

The V call is TRBV20-1, the J call TRBJ1-1; 7 bases agree with TRBD1. CDR3 length: 15 amino acids. The germline CDR1 and CDR2 sequences are DFQATT and SNEGSKA (reference sequence). Trimming at V came to 6 bases and at J to 3 bases, leaving 13 bases not matched to a gene. CDR3: CSAPLQTGKDTEAFF. Here the CDR3 DNA reads TGCAGTGCCCCTTTACAGACAGGGAAGGACACTGAAGCTTTCTTT.

This clonotype was observed many times. J is TRBJ1-6 and V is TRBV20-1; possibly TRBD1 for D (6 bases). Trimming shortened V by 1 base and J by 7 bases, and 14 bases separated the two germline ends. Germline V CDR1 and CDR2: DFQATT, SNEGSKA (reference sequence). CDR3 size: 15 residues. The CDR3 region is CSARVLDRENSPLHF. CDR3 DNA sequence: TGCAGTGCTAGAGTTTTGGACAGAGAGAATTCACCCCTCCACTTT.

This clonotype was counted a few times. The V call is TRBV5-1, the J call TRBJ2-2, with D perhaps TRBD2 (5 bases). There are 13 residues in the CDR3. Germline lookup yields CDR1 SGHRS and CDR2 YFSETQ. V lost 4 bases to trimming and J lost 6 bases, with 10 bases between them. CDR3 sequence: CASSEPGAGELFF. The CDR3 DNA reads TGCGCCAGCAGCGAACCCGGGGCCGGGGAGCTGTTTTTT.

The CDR3 DNA is TGTGCCAGCAGCTGGGACAGGGGGCCGCAGCCCCAGCATTTT. Amino acids: CASSWDRGPQPQHF. V gene TRBV7-2 combines with J gene TRBJ1-5, with 12 bases fitting TRBD1. The CDR3 runs 14 residues. V was clipped by 4 bases and J by 7 bases; unmatched bases: 2. Germline CDR1 is SGHTA and CDR2 is FQGNSA.

This clonotype was seen many times. This chain uses TRBV3-1 with TRBJ2-5, with TRBD2 as a possible D gene (7 bases). The CDR3 is made up of 16 amino acids. V lost 2 bases, J lost 5 bases, and 18 bases lay in between. Germline lookup yields CDR1 LGHDT and CDR2 YNNKEL (reference sequence). CDR3 in amino acids: CASSQLRGASMETQYF. CDR3 DNA sequence: TGTGCCAGCAGCCAACTCCGGGGGGCATCGATGGAGACCCAGTACTTC.

The CDR3 spells CASSESRPQTQYF. CDR3 coding DNA: TGTGCCAGCAGTGAAAGTCGTCCTCAGACCCAGTACTTC. The rearrangement joins TRBV6-1 to TRBJ2-5; D ambiguous. This CDR3 has 13 amino acids. Germline CDR1 reads MNHNS; CDR2 reads SASEGT. Trimming cost V 2 bases and J 6 bases, with 10 bases left between them.

The chain carries TRBV9 and TRBJ2-1; 8 bases match TRBD2. This CDR3 contains 16 residues. The germline V gene has CDR1 SGDLS and CDR2 YYNGEE. With V trimmed by 4 bases and J by 3 bases, 9 bases remained unmatched. CDR3 residues: CASSLYSGGLYNEQFF. The DNA for the CDR3 is TGTGCCAGCAGCTTATACAGCGGGGGCCTCTACAATGAGCAGTTCTTC.

This clonotype occurred a few times. CDR3 bases: TGTGCCAGCAGCAAAAAGCACCTAGGACAGGCTCTCCACTATGGCTACACCTTC. Protein: CASSKKHLGQALHYGYTF. The rearrangement joins TRBV21-1 to TRBJ1-2; the table gives TRBD1 as D, unverified against the DNA. TRBV21-1 is noted as a pseudogene. The CDR3 runs to 18 residues.